Listed below are T cell receptor beta chains from one sample, sequenced in a study of OX40 agonist ivuxolimab in advanced cancers. Some clones are missing from TCRdb's copy, which holds only in-frame ones; the method was immunoSEQ multiplex PCR. This table has around 49,000 clones, about 83% appearing once. The source material was CD4+ or CD8+ T cells sorted from blood, sampled in a trial of the OX40 agonist ivuxolimab. The source of these receptors is an adult with an advanced solid tumor such as melanoma, head and neck, liver or kidney cancer. The CDR3 runs from the conserved cysteine through the conserved F or W. A D gene is named only where the DNA matches it firmly. For some rows the clone size is stated as once, few or many, or as a class when expanded; others skip it.

TRBJ2-1	.	TRBD1	TRBV5-6	TGTGCCAGCAGCTTAGACAGGGGGCCCGGGAGCTCCTACAATGAGCAGTTCTTC	CASSLDRGPGSSYNEQFF
TRBJ1-5	.	.	TRBV11-3	TGTGCCAGCAGCTTACGCGGGGATCCGGAGCCCCAGCATTTT	CASSLRGDPEPQHF
TRBJ2-3	.	TRBD1	TRBV27	TGTGCCAGCAGTCTCGGAGGGACAGGGTGGTATTTT	CASSLGGTGWYF
TRBJ1-1	few	.	TRBV30	TGTGCCTGGAGTACCCTGGGGGAGTTCACTGAAGCTTTCTTT	CAWSTLGEFTEAFF
TRBJ1-5	once	TRBD1	TRBV9	TGTGCCACCCATTCCCGGGGGACAGGGGGAGAGGTAGATCAGCCCCAGCATTTT	CATHSRGTGGEVDQPQHF
TRBJ2-1	.	TRBD2	TRBV4-3	TGCGCCAGCAGCCAGGGTAGCGGGAGGGTGGAAAATGAGCAGTTCTTC	CASSQGSGRVENEQFF
TRBJ2-7	.	TRBD2	TRBV4-3	TGCGCCAGCAGTAAGACTAGCGGCCCCTCCTACGAGCAGTACTTC	CASSKTSGPSYEQYF
TRBJ1-3	.	.	TRBV27	TGTGCCAGCAGTCCCGGGCCAGCGATCTCTGGAAACACCATATATTTT	CASSPGPAISGNTIYF
TRBJ1-4	.	.	TRBV4-3	TGCGCCAGCAGCCAAGTTGTCTCAAATGCTTTGTTTTTT	CASSQVVSNALFF
TRBJ1-5	.	.	TRBV6-5	TGTGCCAGCAGCGACACGTATGACCAGCCCCAGCATTTT	CASSDTYDQPQHF
TRBJ1-5	.	.	TRBV19	TGTGCCAGTACCACACGAGGCAGACTTCCCCTCCAGGTCCAGCATTTT	CASTTRGRLPLQVQHF
TRBJ2-1	.	TRBD2	TRBV9	TGTGCCAGCAGCGCCGGGACTAGCGGCCTCAATGAGCAGTTCTTC	CASSAGTSGLNEQFF
TRBJ2-7	.	.	TRBV6-5	TGTGCCAGCAGTTACAATGGCAGGGGCTACGAGCAGTACTTC	CASSYNGRGYEQYF
TRBJ1-4	.	TRBD1	TRBV29-1	TGCAGCGTCTCCGGGACAGGAAATGAAAAACTGTTTTTT	CSVSGTGNEKLFF
TRBJ2-3	.	.	TRBV10-3	TGTGCCATCAGTTCCCAGGGCGGGGTCACAGATACGCAGTATTTT	CAISSQGGVTDTQYF
TRBJ1-4	.	.	TRBV19	TGTGCCAGTAGTATAGATGGAGGGAACGAAAAACTGTTTTTT	CASSIDGGNEKLFF
TRBJ1-2	once	.	TRBV7-6	TGTGCCAGCAGCTTAGCTTCGGGCAGTTCTAACTATGGCTACACCTTC	CASSLASGSSNYGYTF
TRBJ2-7	once	.	TRBV27	TGTGCCAGCAGTTGGGGGGACAGTTCCGAGCAGTACTTC	CASSWGDSSEQYF
TRBJ2-7	.	.	TRBV7-6	TGTGCCAGCAGCCCTCCGGGCCGCCCCTTCTACGAGCAGTACTTC	CASSPPGRPFYEQYF
TRBJ2-5	.	TRBD2	TRBV13	TGTGCCAGCAGCTTAAGGACTAGCGGGACGTCAGAGACCCAGTACTTC	CASSLRTSGTSETQYF
TRBJ1-2	.	.	TRBV7-8	TGTGCCAGCAGCCCCGGACAGTCCTATGGCTACACCTTC	CASSPGQSYGYTF
TRBJ2-7	.	TRBD2	TRBV27	TGTGCCAGCAGTTTAGATCCTAGCGGGTTATACGAGCAGTACTTC	CASSLDPSGLYEQYF
TRBJ1-2	.	TRBD1	TRBV6-5	TGTGCCAGCAGTGTTGGCAGGGGGTACTATGGCTACACCTTC	CASSVGRGYYGYTF
TRBJ2-1	once	TRBD2	TRBV13	TGTGCCAGCTTTAACCCCCTAGCGGGTGGTACCTACAATGAGCAGTTCTTC	CASFNPLAGGTYNEQFF
TRBJ1-6	.	.	TRBV4-1	TGCGCCAGCAGCTTGAACCTAGGGACGGTGAATTCACCCCTCCACTTT	CASSLNLGTVNSPLHF
TRBJ1-5	.	.	TRBV29-1	TGCAGCGTTGGAGGGGCCTTCAATCAGCCCCAGCATTTT	CSVGGAFNQPQHF
TRBJ2-1	.	TRBD2	TRBV29-1	TGCAGCGCGCTCTTAATGCGGGAGCGCAATGAGCAGTTCTTC	CSALLMRERNEQFF
TRBJ2-1	.	TRBD2	TRBV2	TGTGCCAGCAGGCAAAGCGGGGGCCCGCCTAACAATGAGCAGTTCTTC	CASRQSGGPPNNEQFF
TRBJ2-1	.	TRBD2	TRBV7-8	TGTGCCAGCAGCTTAAGTCCCGGGACTAGCGGGGGGGCCTCATTGCATGATGAGCAGTTCTTC	CASSLSPGTSGGASLHDEQFF
TRBJ2-7	once	TRBD2	TRBV5-1	TGCGCCAGCAGCCTCGTGGGACTAGCGGGGGCCCTTCCCTTCCCCTACGAGCAGTACTTC	CASSLVGLAGALPFPYEQYF
TRBJ2-3	.	TRBD2	TRBV5-1	TGCGCCAGCAGCTTCCCCGTCGAAGGCGGGAGTCATAGCACAGATACGCAGTATTTT	CASSFPVEGGSHSTDTQYF
TRBJ2-1	.	TRBD2	TRBV7-3	TGTGCCAGCAGCTCCCTGGGGGGGGGACTAGCGGGAGTCAGTACCTACAATGAGCAGTTCTTC	CASSSLGGGLAGVSTYNEQFF
TRBJ1-1	.	.	TRBV30	TGTGCTCGAGAGGAGGACAGCCCGAACACTGAAGCTTTCTTT	CAREEDSPNTEAFF
TRBJ1-5	.	TRBD1	TRBV19	TGTGCCAGTACAGGGGGCGGAAATCAGCCCCAGCATTTT	CASTGGGNQPQHF
TRBJ2-2	.	.	TRBV28	TGTGCCAGCACCGTGACAGAGATGAACACCGGGGAGCTGTTTTTT	CASTVTEMNTGELFF
TRBJ2-1	.	TRBD1	TRBV19	TGTGCCAGTAGTTTCTGGGACAGGGTGGGTGAGCAGTTCTTC	CASSFWDRVGEQFF
TRBJ2-2	.	.	TRBV9	TGTGCCAGCAAGGGACCTCGAGGGGAGCTGTTTTTT	CASKGPRGELFF
TRBJ2-4	.	.	TRBV6-5	TGTGCCAGCAGTTACTCTGGGGGGAAGGGCATTCAGTACTTC	CASSYSGGKGIQYF
TRBJ1-1	once	.	TRBV19	TGTGCCAGTAGTATAGGGGGCCAGTGGCTCATGAACACTGAAGCTTTCTTT	CASSIGGQWLMNTEAFF
TRBJ2-2	.	.	TRBV9	TGTGCCAGCAGCGGCCCTTTAACCGGGGAGCTGTTTTTT	CASSGPLTGELFF
TRBJ2-1	.	.	TRBV7-6	TGTGCCAGCAGCCCGTTTCCCCTAACAGGGAACTACTACAATGAGCAGTTCTTC	CASSPFPLTGNYYNEQFF
TRBJ2-7	once	TRBD1	TRBV5-1	TGCGCCAGCAGCCCCCCAGGGGGCCGGGGGTACGAGCAGTACTTC	CASSPPGGRGYEQYF
TRBJ1-2	.	.	TRBV13	TGTGCCAGCAGCTTAGCTGAACGGTTAGGCTATGGCTACACCTTC	CASSLAERLGYGYTF
TRBJ2-5	.	.	TRBV12-5	TGTGCTAGTGGTGAATGGGGATTGAGGGAGACCCAGTACTTC	CASGEWGLRETQYF
TRBJ2-3	once	.	TRBV6-5	TGTGCCAGCAGTCAAAGCGCGGATACGCAGTATTTT	CASSQSADTQYF
TRBJ2-3	.	.	TRBV11-2	TGTGCCAGCAGCTCGCTCGGAGGCACGCAGTATTTT	CASSSLGGTQYF
TRBJ2-7	.	TRBD1	TRBV19	TGTGCCAGTAGTATCGGACAGGGGGCCTACGAGCAGTACTTC	CASSIGQGAYEQYF
TRBJ2-4	.	.	TRBV5-1	TGCGCCAGCAGCCCCCTCGTAGCCAAAAACATTCAGTACTTC	CASSPLVAKNIQYF
TRBJ2-1	.	.	TRBV11-2	TGTGCCAGCAGCTATAGGGGGGAATGGGCAAATGAGCAGTTCTTC	CASSYRGEWANEQFF
TRBJ2-5	.	.	TRBV5-6	TGTGCCAGCAGCTTGGATCAGATCCTCCAAGAGACCCAGTACTTC	CASSLDQILQETQYF
TRBJ2-3	.	.	TRBV27	TGTGCCACCAAGCCAGAAACGATCACAGATACGCAGTATTTT	CATKPETITDTQYF
TRBJ2-1	.	TRBD2	TRBV27	TGTGCCAGCAGTGTCCGGGGGGGGAGCTCCTACAATGAGCAGTTCTTC	CASSVRGGSSYNEQFF
TRBJ2-7	.	TRBD2	TRBV6-6	TGTGCCAGCAGGATACTGAGCGGGAGGGCCGACGAGCAGTACTTC	CASRILSGRADEQYF
TRBJ2-7	.	.	TRBV18	TGTGCCAGCTCACACAGCGAGCCCCTCCCGGGCGACGAGCAGTACTTC	CASSHSEPLPGDEQYF